A single sample gave rise to the 8 T cell receptor beta chains below, sequenced in a study of cytomegalovirus exposure and HLA in healthy donors. 13 Jbeta primers and 60 Vbeta primers were used for the PCR. This table comes from immunoSEQ multiplex PCR, and its TCRdb copy is limited to in-frame clones, with some not included. The table shows roughly 180,000 clones, with 84% occurring only once. Sequencing was carried out using PBMCs. Every receptor here comes from a man aged 30-40 years in good health and CMV-seronegative.

CDR3 residues: CASSPQRTGLSEQYF. The CDR3 coding sequence is TGTGCCAGCAGCCCCCAAAGGACAGGGTTGAGCGAGCAGTACTTC. The chain has TRBV7-8 and TRBJ2-7; the match to TRBD1 covers 8 bases. The ends lost 5 bases at V and 6 bases at J; junction bases unmatched: 12. The length of the CDR3 is 15 residues. Germline values: CDR1 SGHVS, CDR2 FQNEAQ.

This chain connects TRBV9 to TRBJ1-2; 9 bases map to TRBD1. Losses at the gene ends were 4 bases for V and 4 bases for J; bases not matched to a gene: 5. Germline-derived CDR1 and CDR2 are SGDLS and YYNGEE. The CDR3 loop spans 14 amino acids. The CDR3 spells CASSRDRVSYGYTF. The CDR3 DNA reads as TGTGCCAGCAGCAGGGACAGGGTGAGCTATGGCTACACCTTC.

The V gene is TRBV6-6, the J gene TRBJ2-2, with 7 bases aligning to TRBD2. The CDR3 spans 15 residues. Germline CDR1 is MNHNY and CDR2 is SVGAGI (reference sequence). Trimming removed 2 bases from V and 3 bases from J; junction bases left unmatched: 3. The CDR3 DNA reads as TGTGCCAGCAGTTACGTGACTAGCTACACCGGGGAGCTGTTTTTT. This gives the protein CASSYVTSYTGELFF.

The J gene is TRBJ2-7, the V gene TRBV23-1; D possibly corresponds to TRBD1 (6 bases). TRBV23-1 qualifies as an ORF whose function is uncertain. The V end was cut by 1 base, the J end by 1 base, with 11 bases between. The length of the CDR3 is 15 residues. The DNA of the CDR3 is TGCGCCAGCAGTCAATACCGCAGGGGATCCTACGAGCAGTACTTC. It translates to CASSQYRRGSYEQYF.

This clone was recorded once. The V call is TRBV9, the J call TRBJ2-3; TRBD2 might be the D (6 bases). There are 16 residues in the CDR3. CDR1 is SGDLS and CDR2 is YYNGEE in the germline V gene. The V gene lost 0 bases and the J gene lost 0 bases, with 11 bases spanning the gap. In DNA form, the CDR3 reads TGTGCCAGCAGCGTAGGCCGGGGGTCTAGCACAGATACGCAGTATTTT. It yields the protein CASSVGRGSSTDTQYF.

The chain recombines TRBV29-1 with TRBJ1-1, with D perhaps matching TRBD1 (6 bases). From germline, CDR1 is SQVTM and CDR2 ANQGSEA. With 3 bases removed from V and 5 bases from J, the gap between germline ends came to 16 bases. This CDR3 comprises 14 residues. The CDR3 coding sequence is TGCAGCGTTGACCAACAGGGTGGGCCGACTGAAGCTTTCTTT. It translates to CSVDQQGGPTEAFF.

V and J are TRBV5-1 and TRBJ2-7, with D unclear. The CDR3 runs 15 residues. The V and J ends lost 1 base and 3 bases respectively, with 14 bases between them. Germline V gene data show CDR1 as SGHRS and CDR2 as YFSETQ. CDR3 sequence reads: CASSLLGDSDYEQYF. The CDR3 DNA reads TGCGCCAGCAGCTTGCTCGGTGACTCCGACTACGAGCAGTACTTC.

This chain uses TRBV4-2 with TRBJ2-1; D may be TRBD2 (6 bases). The CDR3 spans 19 residues. The V gene lost 0 bases and the J gene lost 5 bases, with 23 bases spanning the gap. Germline CDR1 and CDR2: LGHNA and YNFKEQ. CDR3 in amino acids: CASSQDDVIGGRPNNEQFF. The CDR3 region has the DNA TGTGCCAGCAGCCAAGATGATGTAATAGGTGGGAGGCCTAACAATGAGCAGTTCTTC.